This TCR beta chain was obtained from a study of cytomegalovirus exposure and HLA in healthy donors. On the study more broadly: Counted in an early data release were approximately 85 million unique TCRs from HLA-typed donors. Findings of the study overall: Reported results showed that the classifier diagnosed cytomegalovirus status with high specificity and sensitivity.

As for this clone: Antigen specificity is unknown.

The CDR3 runs 15 residues. CDR1 is MNHEY, CDR2 SVGAGI, per germline. Trimming cost V 3 bases and J 3 bases, with 14 bases left between them. This PCR relied on a set of 60 Vbeta primers and 13 Jbeta primers. Produced via immunoSEQ multiplex PCR; TCRdb's table is partial and in-frame only. Counted here are approximately 100,000 clones, approximately 80% occurring once; the ten biggest clones make up 1.6%. This chain uses TRBV6-5 with TRBJ1-2, with unresolved D. The TCR was taken from a man aged 45-60 years in good health and CMV-seronegative. The material sequenced was PBMCs. CDR3 sequence (DNA): TGTGCCAGCAGTTATTCAGGCCGAGGGTACTATGGCTACACCTTC. Translated, it gives CASSYSGRGYYGYTF.